This is a list of T cell receptor beta chains from one sample in a study of early T cells in non-severe SARS-CoV-2 infection. One entry per CDR3 protein, called by TCRdb with MiXCR from the 5' RACE reads. Here the sample spans 50,000 to 65,000 distinct CDR3 sequences, approximately 10% being singletons. The sample comprised whole blood. Every receptor here comes from an adult who was a healthcare worker with PCR-confirmed SARS-CoV-2 infection or an uninfected control (not recorded which). Each CDR3 is given with its conserved first and last residue. Each record gives: J gene, clone size, V gene, D gene, CDR3 DNA, CDR3 protein. The D gene is left open where the match is weak. Size is omitted from some rows. Given values are once, few, many or a class for expanded clones.

TRBJ2-3 few TRBV7-2 TRBD1 TGTGCCAGCAGCGGTGACAGGGAAGATACGCAGTATTTT CASSGDREDTQYF
TRBJ2-7 many TRBV24-1 TRBD1 TGTGCCACCACGTCCGGGACAGGGTTCCCTAAATACGAGCAGTACTTC CATTSGTGFPKYEQYF
TRBJ2-2 many TRBV11-3 TRBD2 TGTGCCAGCAGCCACAGGACTAGCGGGGGCAACACCGGGGAGCTGTTTTTT CASSHRTSGGNTGELFF
TRBJ2-1 . TRBV7-3 TRBD2 TGTGCCAGCAGCGTAAGCGGGAGCAGTGGCAATGAGCAGTTCTTC CASSVSGSSGNEQFF
TRBJ2-1 many TRBV7-3 TRBD2 TGTGCCAGCAGCCCGTCTACCTTAGCGGGAGGTGAGCAGTTCTTC CASSPSTLAGGEQFF
TRBJ1-2 few TRBV14 . TGTGCCAGCAGCCAATGGAGACAGGCAAAAAACTATGGCTACACCTTC CASSQWRQAKNYGYTF
TRBJ2-3 . TRBV6-5 . TGTGCCAGCAGTCAGGGGGACTTCCGTGGCACAGATACGCAGTATTTT CASSQGDFRGTDTQYF
TRBJ2-3 many TRBV12-3/TRBV12-4 . TGTGCCAGCAGTTTAAATTCTGGAGGAGATACGCAGTATTTT CASSLNSGGDTQYF
TRBJ2-4 many TRBV20-1 . TGCAGTGCTAGATCGGGAAACATTCAGTACTTC CSARSGNIQYF
TRBJ2-1 few TRBV9 TRBD1 TGTGCCAGCAGCGTAGCGGGACAGGGGACTGGCAATGAGCAGTTCTTC CASSVAGQGTGNEQFF
TRBJ2-3 . TRBV7-2 TRBD2 TGTGCCAGCAGCCCTAGCGGGGGAGCTGCTAATACGCAGTATTTT CASSPSGGAANTQYF
TRBJ2-6 many TRBV13 . TGTGCCAGCAGCCTCCGGGACTCTGGGGCCAACGTCCTGACTTTC CASSLRDSGANVLTF
TRBJ1-1 many TRBV9 . TGTGCCAGCAGCCTAAAAGGGAACACTGAAGCTTTCTTT CASSLKGNTEAFF
TRBJ2-5 few TRBV5-5 . TGTGCCAGCAGCTCAGTACCAGGGGTAGGAGAGACCCAGTACTTC CASSSVPGVGETQYF
TRBJ2-3 . TRBV29-1 . TGCAGCGTTGTACTGGGCACAGATACGCAGTATTTT CSVVLGTDTQYF
TRBJ2-2 many TRBV14 . TGTGCCAGCAGCCTCCGAGTAGTTGACGCCGGGGAGCTGTTTTTT CASSLRVVDAGELFF
TRBJ2-3 few TRBV7-2 TRBD2 TGTGCCAGCAGTGGACTAGCGGGAGGGCCGTCGACAGATACGCAGTATTTT CASSGLAGGPSTDTQYF
TRBJ1-4 many TRBV20-1 . TGCAGTGCACAGGGACCTAATGAAAAACTGTTTTTT CSAQGPNEKLFF
TRBJ2-1 . TRBV20-1 TRBD2 TGCAGTGCTAGACCAGGGGGACTAGCGGGGTTCTACAATGAGCAGTTCTTC CSARPGGLAGFYNEQFF
TRBJ1-1 . TRBV11-2 . TGTGCCAGCAGCTTAAGGTTCGGGACTGAAGCTTTCTTT CASSLRFGTEAFF
TRBJ1-1 many TRBV18 . TGTGCCAGCTCACCCCTTGAGCGAGGGGTAGCTTTCTTT CASSPLERGVAFF
TRBJ1-4 few TRBV4-1 . TGCGCCAGCAGCCAAGTCTTCAATGAAAAACTGTTTTTT CASSQVFNEKLFF
TRBJ1-1 . TRBV29-1 . TGCAGCGTTGAAGAAGATGGCTTCCGTCGAAATAAAGCTTTCTTT CSVEEDGFRRNKAFF
TRBJ2-7 few TRBV7-2 TRBD2 TGTGCCAGCAGCTTGGGCCTAGCGGCGGACTACGAGCAGTACTTC CASSLGLAADYEQYF
TRBJ1-1 many TRBV6-5 . TGTGCCAGCAGAGGAGACCGGGAGGTCACTGAAGCTTTCTTT CASRGDREVTEAFF
TRBJ2-7 . TRBV9 . TGTGCCAGCAGCGACGACCCGGGAGCTGGGGGCGAGCAGTACTTC CASSDDPGAGGEQYF
TRBJ1-1 many TRBV5-5 . TGTGCCAGCAGCGTGGTAACCGCGAACACTGAAGCTTTCTTT CASSVVTANTEAFF
TRBJ2-2 . TRBV7-3 . TGTGCCAGCAGCTTAATGGGGAACACCGGGGAGCTGTTTTTT CASSLMGNTGELFF
TRBJ2-5 many TRBV11-1 TRBD1 TGTGCCAGCAGCCATCGGGACAGCCCAGGGGAGACCCAGTACTTC CASSHRDSPGETQYF
TRBJ2-1 many TRBV5-4 . TGTGCCAGCAGCCTAGACAGTCGGTCCTACAATGAGCAGTTCTTC CASSLDSRSYNEQFF
TRBJ2-3 few TRBV11-2 TRBD2 TGTGCCAGCAGCCCAGGACTTCGGGGGGAGGTAGATACGCAGTATTTT CASSPGLRGEVDTQYF
TRBJ1-1 many TRBV7-9 . TGTGCCAGCAGCTTAGAAAGGACGTCTGAAGCTTTCTTT CASSLERTSEAFF
TRBJ1-5 many TRBV6-6 TRBD1 TGTGCCAGCAGTTCACGGGCCGGGACAGGGGGCTATCAGCCCCAGCATTTT CASSSRAGTGGYQPQHF
TRBJ2-1 many TRBV10-3 . TGTGCCATCAGTGAGTCGACCGGGAGCAACAATGAGCAGTTCTTC CAISESTGSNNEQFF
TRBJ1-1 . TRBV5-1 . TGCGCCAGCAGCAATGAGATTACCAACACTGAAGCTTTCTTT CASSNEITNTEAFF